Sequencing of this TCR beta chain was carried out in a study of blood T cells in healthy people across ages. Germline V gives CDR1 MNHEY, CDR2 SVGEGT. The CDR3 has 17 residues. Deletions cut 6 bases from V and 1 base from J, with 19 bases between. Sample-barcoded 5' priming and a J-beta primer mix drove a second PCR of roughly 6 to 12 cycles. One entry per CDR3 protein results from TCRdb running MiXCR on the 5' RACE reads. The sample includes over 950,000 distinct CDR3 sequences, approximately 50% of them seen just once. This clonotype was picked up a small number of times. This chain uses TRBV6-2 or TRBV6-3 with TRBJ2-1; D might be TRBD2 (5 bases). The TCR comes from an older woman in good health. The sequencing input was blood. The CDR3 coding sequence is TGTGCCAGCAGCCCCATAGTGAAGCGGAGTTCCTACAATGAGCAGTTCTTC. This gives the protein CASSPIVKRSSYNEQFF.